Below, one T cell receptor (beta chain) is given with its context. V was shortened by 1 base and J by 4 bases, with 10 bases between the two germline ends. This CDR3 comprises 14 residues. Germline CDR1 and CDR2: LNHDA and SQIVND (reference sequence). This sample is drawn from a study of blood T cell repertoires in COVID-19. Per the original methods: Amplification from reference gene primers served as the basis for estimated nucleated cell counts. Assay used: immunoSEQ multiplex PCR; TCRdb lists only in-frame clones, some missing. The V and J calls and clone size were taken over from that table, and D and trimming were inferred from the DNA. The data contain 150,000 to 200,000 clones, about 81% of them singletons.

The sequence derives from a human donor in a cohort sampled during active COVID-19. The specimen sequenced was peripheral blood. V and J are TRBV19 and TRBJ1-1; D perhaps matches TRBD1 (5 bases). In DNA, the CDR3 is TGTGCCAGTAGTATAGCGCGGCAGGGCACTGAAGCTTTCTTT. Protein: CASSIARQGTEAFF.